This TCR beta chain comes out of a study of T cells expressing NK-cell markers. The wider study: Sorted CD3+CD56-NKG2C+, CD3+CD56+NKG2C+ and CD3+CD56+NKG2C- T cells supplied the TCR beta repertoires. Within the sequenced cohort of eight donors, seven exhibited HCMV seropositivity and one was seronegative.

This CDR3 is 16 amino acids long. The germline gives CDR1 SGHNT, CDR2 YENEEA. TCRdb reprocessed the 5' RACE reads, keeping one entry per CDR3 protein, no DNA. The sample table includes around 380,000 distinct CDR3 sequences. As concerns this clonotype: What it binds is not known.

Study results and limitations: A range of roughly 1.0-8% of CD8+ T cells consisted of dominant NKG2C+ clonotypes in 6 or 7 donors. Whether the expanded NKG2C+ T cell clones recognized HCMV remained unclear.

The sequenced sample consisted of blood T cells: a sorted CD56 or NKG2C T cell subset, CD4+ or CD8+ T cells, or bulk PBMC T cells (not recorded which). This TCR derives from a woman in her forties or fifties in good health. The chain combines TRBV11-3 with TRBJ2-1; there is no DNA to check the TCRdb D call of TRBD1. CDR3: CASSFIGTGSKNEQFF. Supplemented by reference TRBV11-3 and TRBJ2-1, the full variable domain reads EAGVVQSPRYKIIEKKQPVAFWCNPISGHNTLYWYLQNLGQGPELLIRYENEEAVDDSQLPKDRFSAERLKGVDSTLKIQPAELGDSAVYLCASSFIGTGSKNEQFFGPGTRLTVL.